This is a list of T cell receptor beta chains from one sample in a study of T cells after posttransplantation cyclophosphamide. TCRdb keeps only in-frame clones here, not all; method: immunoSEQ multiplex PCR. The profile shows 12,000 or so clones, 75% to 85% of them singletons. This specimen was PBMCs, taken around 350 days after allogeneic stem cell transplant with calcineurin inhibitor and methotrexate. Receptors were obtained from a male patient between 25 and 39 years old who received an allogeneic stem cell transplant from an unrelated donor, was CMV-positive, and had acute GVHD only. The graft donor may have given rise to some T cells. Each CDR3 is given with its conserved first and last residue. The D gene is left open where the match is weak. Clone size is shown for a subset of rows, as once, few, many or a class of expanded clone.

>TRBD1|TRBJ2-2|NA|TRBV4-1
CASSHRDRGTGELFF
TGCGCCAGCAGCCACCGGGACAGGGGCACCGGGGAGCTGTTTTTT
>NA|TRBJ2-1|NA|TRBV10-3
CAIRQGTYNEQFF
TGTGCCATCAGGCAGGGGACCTACAATGAGCAGTTCTTC
>TRBD1|TRBJ1-2|NA|TRBV7-8
CASSSLPRGQRYGYTF
TGTGCCAGCAGCTCTCTCCCCAGGGGGCAGCGCTATGGCTACACCTTC
>NA|TRBJ2-2|few|TRBV20-1
CSGGPTGELFF
TGCAGTGGGGGGCCGACCGGGGAGCTGTTTTTT
>NA|TRBJ1-1|NA|TRBV6-1
CASRLIGDTEAFF
TGTGCCAGCAGGTTAATTGGAGACACTGAAGCTTTCTTT
>TRBD1|TRBJ2-4|NA|TRBV6-5
CASKQNRGSKNIQYF
TGTGCCAGCAAGCAAAACAGGGGGTCCAAAAACATTCAGTACTTC
>TRBD1|TRBJ2-3|once|TRBV5-1
CASSTGTGETTDTQYF
TGCGCCAGCAGCACCGGGACAGGGGAGACCACAGATACGCAGTATTTT
>TRBD1|TRBJ1-5|few|TRBV19
CASSKLQTGNDNQPQHF
TGTGCCAGTAGTAAACTTCAGACAGGGAATGACAATCAGCCCCAGCATTTT
>TRBD2|TRBJ2-1|NA|TRBV5-6
CASSFSGGAYNEQFF
TGTGCCAGCAGCTTTAGCGGGGGGGCCTACAATGAGCAGTTCTTC
>NA|TRBJ1-5|NA|TRBV27
CASSSSPRGWQPQHF
TGTGCCAGCAGTTCCTCCCCTAGGGGGTGGCAGCCCCAGCATTTT
>TRBD1|TRBJ1-1|NA|TRBV4-1
CASTGTGGSNTEAFF
TGCGCCAGCACCGGGACAGGGGGGTCGAACACTGAAGCTTTCTTT
>NA|TRBJ1-5|NA|TRBV18
CASSLGQKNQPQHF
TGTGCCAGCTCACTAGGACAGAAGAATCAGCCCCAGCATTTT
>TRBD2|TRBJ2-5|NA|TRBV19
CASSRSLAGGPGETQYF
TGTGCCAGTAGTAGGTCTCTAGCGGGGGGCCCCGGGGAGACCCAGTACTTC
>NA|TRBJ2-7|NA|TRBV7-6
CASSSFPVAGSQYEQYF
TGTGCCAGCAGCTCCTTCCCCGTAGCAGGGTCGCAGTACGAGCAGTACTTC
>NA|TRBJ2-5|NA|TRBV7-7
CASSPQGLQETQYF
TGTGCTAGCAGCCCGCAGGGTCTCCAAGAGACCCAGTACTTC
>NA|TRBJ2-5|few|TRBV11-3
CASSLAGGGETQYF
TGTGCCAGCAGCTTAGCTGGGGGCGGCGAGACCCAGTACTTC
>NA|TRBJ1-3|NA|TRBV18
CASSPQGPGTANTIYF
TGTGCCAGCTCACCCCAGGGGCCGGGGACGGCTAACACCATATATTTT
>NA|TRBJ1-5|NA|TRBV19
CASRIDSYSNQPQHF
TGTGCCAGCCGCATCGACAGCTATAGCAATCAGCCCCAGCATTTT
>TRBD1|TRBJ2-7|NA|TRBV9
CASSGGTVSYEQYF
TGTGCCAGCAGCGGGGGGACAGTCTCCTACGAGCAGTACTTC
>TRBD1|TRBJ1-2|NA|TRBV7-8
CASSLGQGSYGYTF
TGTGCCAGCAGCTTAGGACAGGGATCTTATGGCTACACCTTC